This entry describes one T cell receptor (beta chain). Relative to the germline gene, one junction end is altered; a read error may explain this. Clones were sequenced by immunoSEQ multiplex PCR, and TCRdb holds only the in-frame ones, with some missing. The sample records more than 11,000 clones, 75% to 85% being singletons. These data originate in a study of OX40 agonist ivuxolimab in advanced cancers. The germline V gene has CDR1 MDHEN and CDR2 SYDVKM. The CDR3 consists of 14 residues. This TCR was sampled from an adult with an advanced solid tumor such as melanoma, head and neck, liver or kidney cancer. The sample here was CD4+ or CD8+ T cells sorted from blood, taken in a trial of the OX40 agonist ivuxolimab. The gene calls are TRBV28 and TRBJ2-7, with a tentative D call TRBD1 (7 bases). The CDR3 nucleotides are TGTGCTAGCGGACAAACAGGGGATTGGTACGGGCAGTACTTC. Translating gives CASGQTGDWYGQYF.